These 16 T cell receptor beta chains were sequenced from one sample in a study of siplizumab effects on memory and regulatory T cells. Repertoires were generated with immunoSEQ multiplex PCR, while TCRdb's copy carries only in-frame clones and drops some. The sample contains more than 95,000 clones, 93% of which appear only once. Sequences were obtained from Tregs sorted from blood. The receptors come from a human donor in good health.

The rearrangement uses TRBV19 and TRBJ2-7, with 10 positions matching TRBD1. V was clipped by 7 bases and J by 6 bases; unmatched bases: 9. The germline V gene has CDR1 LNHDA and CDR2 SQIVND (reference sequence). The CDR3 length is 14 residues. In nucleotides, the CDR3 is TGTGCCAGTACCACCGGACAGGGGGTAGGCGAGCAGTACTTC. This sequence encodes CASTTGQGVGEQYF.

V gene TRBV30 combines with J gene TRBJ2-7; 12 bases agree with TRBD2. V dropped 7 bases and J dropped 1; count of bases not matched to a gene: 5. CDR3 size: 14 residues. The germline V gene encodes CDR1 GTSNPN and CDR2 SVGIG (reference sequence). The CDR3 bases are TGTGCCTTGCTACTAGCGGGGGGTTCCTACGAGCAGTACTTC. Protein sequence: CALLLAGGSYEQYF.

V and J are TRBV6-5 and TRBJ2-3; D perhaps matches TRBD2 (5 bases). The CDR3 covers 15 residues. V was trimmed by 2 bases and J by 0 bases, leaving 9 bases between them. Germline V lookup: CDR1 MNHEY, CDR2 SVGAGI. CDR3 protein: CASSYAGPSTDTQYF. Written as DNA, the CDR3 is TGTGCCAGCAGTTACGCGGGTCCTAGCACAGATACGCAGTATTTT.

In this sample, this clone turned up once. The V call is TRBV4-3, the J call TRBJ2-1; the D gene is possibly TRBD2 (5 bases). CDR3 length: 16 residues. V lost 0 bases and J lost 0, with 9 bases in between. Germline V CDR1 and CDR2: LGHNA, YSLEER. CDR3 sequence (DNA): TGCGCCAGCAGCCAAGATGCGGGTAGCTCCTACAATGAGCAGTTCTTC. This encodes CASSQDAGSSYNEQFF.

V is TRBV2 and J is TRBJ2-5; 13 bases align to TRBD2. This CDR3 comprises 15 residues. Germline loops: CDR1 SNHLY, CDR2 FYNNEI. Trimming removed 4 bases from V and 5 bases from J; junction bases left unmatched: 4. The chain's CDR3 is CASSVLAGGRETQYF. The CDR3 nucleotides read TGTGCCAGCAGTGTACTAGCGGGGGGGCGCGAGACCCAGTACTTC. The whole variable domain, filled in from reference TRBV2 and TRBJ2-5, reads EPEVTQTPSHQVTQMGQEVILRCVPISNHLYFYWYRQILGQKVEFLVSFYNNEISEKSEIFDDQFSVERPDGSNFTLKIRSTKLEDSAMYFCASSVLAGGRETQYFGPGTRLLVL.

This clone appeared once. CDR3 DNA: TGTGCCAGCAGTTTAAGGGAGCCTTCCTACAATGAGCAGTTCTTC. Translation: CASSLREPSYNEQFF. The V call is TRBV27, the J call TRBJ2-1; perhaps TRBD2 as D (5 bases). Trimming stripped 2 bases from V and 1 base from J, with 9 bases between. The CDR3 runs 15 residues. Germline V CDR1 and CDR2: MNHEY, SMNVEV (reference sequence).

The chain links TRBV19 to TRBJ1-1; no firm D call. V was cut by 3 bases and J by 1 base, with 6 bases left in between. Germline lookup yields CDR1 LNHDA and CDR2 SQIVND (reference sequence). The CDR3 spans 13 residues. The CDR3 nucleotides are TGTGCCAGTAGTATGTTAGGGAACACTGAAGCTTTCTTT. Protein product: CASSMLGNTEAFF.

The chain links TRBV19 to TRBJ1-6; 7 nucleotides match TRBD1. V gave up 6 bases and J gave up 7 bases; unmatched junction bases: 3. This CDR3 has 13 residues. Germline CDR1 reads LNHDA; CDR2 reads SQIVND (reference sequence). The CDR3 protein is CASSPGGNSPLHF. The CDR3 DNA sequence: TGTGCCAGTAGCCCAGGGGGAAATTCACCCCTCCACTTT.

The chain couples TRBV2 to TRBJ2-7; D tentatively fits TRBD1 or TRBD2 (6 bases each). V was shortened by 4 bases and J by 2 bases, with 12 bases between the two germline ends. Germline V gene lookup returns CDR1 SNHLY and CDR2 FYNNEI. This CDR3 spans 14 amino acids. The CDR3 spells CASSVPGAPYEQYF. DNA of the CDR3: TGTGCCAGCAGTGTGCCGGGGGCTCCCTACGAGCAGTACTTC.

V gene TRBV28 combines with J gene TRBJ1-1, with a weak D call TRBD1 (5 bases). V shed 4 bases and J shed 14 bases, with 17 bases lying between them. CDR1 is MDHEN, CDR2 SYDVKM, per germline. The CDR3 spans 12 residues. CDR3 residues: CASSYGRGNNFF. CDR3 bases: TGTGCCAGCAGTTACGGCCGGGGCAACAACTTCTTT.

The chain has TRBV19 and TRBJ2-7; 9 nucleotides agree with TRBD1. Germline loops: CDR1 LNHDA, CDR2 SQIVND (reference sequence). The CDR3 runs to 15 residues. Trimming cost V 4 bases and J 2 bases; bases outside gene matches: 6. DNA of the CDR3: TGTGCCAGTAGTAAGAACAGGGGGCGCGCCTACGAGCAGTACTTC. This sequence encodes CASSKNRGRAYEQYF.

The V call is TRBV18, the J call TRBJ2-6, with 9 positions matching TRBD2. CDR1 and CDR2 from the germline V gene are KGHSH and LQKENI. Trimming took 2 bases from V and 6 from J; bases not matched to a gene: 14. The CDR3 totals 19 residues. CDR3 region: CASSPYVILAGRSANVLTF. The CDR3 DNA follows: TGTGCCAGCTCACCATACGTCATCCTAGCGGGGAGATCGGCCAACGTCCTGACTTTC.

V gene TRBV6-5 combines with J gene TRBJ2-5; D might be TRBD2 (5 bases). V dropped 5 bases and J dropped 4 bases, with 17 bases sitting between them. CDR1 is MNHEY and CDR2 is SVGAGI in the germline V gene. The CDR3 runs 15 residues. The CDR3 is CASSVTRAPPETQYF. The CDR3 coding sequence is TGTGCCAGCAGTGTAACTAGGGCCCCCCCAGAGACCCAGTACTTC.

The chain has TRBV2 and TRBJ1-1; D possibly corresponds to TRBD1 (5 bases). The germline V and J ends were trimmed by 2 bases and 1 base, with 8 bases remaining between them. The CDR3 has 14 amino acids. Germline V gene data show CDR1 as SNHLY and CDR2 as FYNNEI. The CDR3 here is CASSEQGGNTEAFF. The CDR3 DNA is TGTGCCAGCAGTGAACAGGGCGGGAACACTGAAGCTTTCTTT. The full variable domain, rest sourced from reference TRBV2 and TRBJ1-1, is EPEVTQTPSHQVTQMGQEVILRCVPISNHLYFYWYRQILGQKVEFLVSFYNNEISEKSEIFDDQFSVERPDGSNFTLKIRSTKLEDSAMYFCASSEQGGNTEAFFGQGTRLTVV.

This clone was counted once. The rearrangement uses TRBV11-3 and TRBJ2-2; 15 nucleotides agree with TRBD2. The V and J ends lost 3 bases and 6 bases, in that order; junction bases with no gene match: 5. Germline loops: CDR1 SGHNT, CDR2 YENEEA. The CDR3 covers 17 residues. Here the CDR3 reads CASSFRTSGRAAGELFF. CDR3 sequence (DNA): TGTGCCAGCAGCTTTCGGACTAGCGGGAGGGCCGCCGGGGAGCTGTTTTTT.

J is TRBJ1-1 and V is TRBV18, with D possibly being TRBD1 (5 bases). The CDR3 has 15 amino acids. Looked up from germline, CDR1 is KGHSH and CDR2 is LQKENI. Between the trimmed V and J ends, which lost 3 bases and 5 bases, there was a span of 16 bases. This CDR3 reads CASSPRTGAGTEAFF. The CDR3 DNA reads TGTGCCAGCTCACCCAGGACCGGGGCGGGAACTGAAGCTTTCTTT.